These T cell receptor beta chains were read from a single sample in a study of CD8 T cells in ankylosing spondylitis. TCRdb re-analysed the 5' RACE reads in MiXCR, keeping a single row per CDR3 protein. Of 400,000 or so distinct CDR3 sequences in the sample, about 24% are singletons; the top ten hold 0.85% to 1%. What was sequenced was blood, either unsorted or a sorted T cell fraction (not recorded which). All receptors derive from a male donor with ankylosing spondylitis. Both conserved end residues are part of each CDR3. A D gene is named only where the DNA matches it firmly. Not all rows give a size; the values are once, few, many and, for expanded clones, a class.

>14|few|TRBJ1-2|TRBV6-2/TRBV6-3|.
TGTGCCAGCAGTTACGCGGGACACCCATATGGCTACACCTTC
CASSYAGHPYGYTF
>13|.|TRBJ2-1|TRBV7-2|.
TGTGCCAGCCGGGGACCTAACTACAATGAGCAGTTCTTC
CASRGPNYNEQFF
>11|few|TRBJ2-3|TRBV6-1|.
TGTGCCAGCAGGGAGACAGATACGCAGTATTTT
CASRETDTQYF
>15|.|TRBJ2-2|TRBV12-3/TRBV12-4|TRBD2
TGTGCCAGCAGGACTAGCGGGAGGAACACCGGGGAGCTGTTTTTT
CASRTSGRNTGELFF
>18|few|TRBJ2-1|TRBV11-1|.
TGTGCCAGCAGCTTAGTAGGAGGCGGGCCGGGGGGCGACAATGAGCAGTTCTTC
CASSLVGGGPGGDNEQFF
>16|.|TRBJ2-1|TRBV7-2|.
TGTGCCAGCAGCTTTAACTTCTTGGGGGGGGCGGGTGAGCAGTTCTTC
CASSFNFLGGAGEQFF
>15|.|TRBJ1-2|TRBV3-1|TRBD1
TGTGCCAGCAGCCAAGACCCCGCGACAGGGTCTGGCTACACCTTC
CASSQDPATGSGYTF
>14|few|TRBJ2-3|TRBV11-3|.
TGTGCCAGCAGCTTAGGACAGTCATCAGATACGCAGTATTTT
CASSLGQSSDTQYF
>12|.|TRBJ1-1|TRBV13|.
TGTGCCAGCAGCTTAGACCGACGGGAAGCTTTCTTT
CASSLDRREAFF
>16|.|TRBJ2-1|TRBV3-1|TRBD2
TGTGCCAGCAGCCCACCCGGGACTAGCTTCTTCAATGAGCAGTTCTTC
CASSPPGTSFFNEQFF
>16|few|TRBJ2-1|TRBV5-1|TRBD2
TGCGCCAGCAGCTTGGGTCTAGCGGGAGCGTTGGATGAGCAGTTCTTC
CASSLGLAGALDEQFF
>17|few|TRBJ1-4|TRBV15|.
TGTGCCACCAGCAGAGATCGGGCAGCTGCAACTAATGAAAAACTGTTTTTT
CATSRDRAAATNEKLFF
>16|.|TRBJ1-2|TRBV4-2|TRBD1
TGTGCCAGCAGCCGGACGGCACGACAGGGGGCGGGGGGCTACACCTTC
CASSRTARQGAGGYTF
>16|few|TRBJ2-3|TRBV5-1|TRBD2
TGCGCCAGCAGCTTGGCACCTAGCGGAGACACAGATACGCAGTATTTT
CASSLAPSGDTDTQYF
>15|.|TRBJ1-5|TRBV6-1|.
TGTGCCAGCAGTGAAGCCAGTCAGTTCAATCAGCCCCAGCATTTT
CASSEASQFNQPQHF
>17|few|TRBJ2-6|TRBV6-1|.
TGTGCCAGCGGGAAGGGAACAGGATACTCTGGGGCCAACGTCCTGACTTTC
CASGKGTGYSGANVLTF
>17|few|TRBJ2-3|TRBV5-1|.
TGCGCCAGCGCCTCGGGCCGAACGACGGTACCCACAGATACGCAGTATTTT
CASASGRTTVPTDTQYF
>14|many|TRBJ1-1|TRBV5-1|.
TGCGCCAGCAGCTTACTTGACAGCAACACTGAAGCTTTCTTT
CASSLLDSNTEAFF
>16|few|TRBJ2-2|TRBV5-1|.
TGCGCCAGCAGCTTGGAAGGCAGGGTGGACACCGGGGAGCTGTTTTTT
CASSLEGRVDTGELFF
>14|few|TRBJ2-3|TRBV6-1|.
TGTGCCAGCAGTCCCGTCGGGCGCACAGATACGCAGTATTTT
CASSPVGRTDTQYF
>12|.|TRBJ2-1|TRBV12-3/TRBV12-4|.
TGTGCCAGCAGTCCCGTCGGGGACGAGCAGTTCTTC
CASSPVGDEQFF
>16|few|TRBJ2-3|TRBV4-1|.
TGCGCCAGCAGCCAAGAGACGGGACTTTACACAGATACGCAGTATTTT
CASSQETGLYTDTQYF
>13|.|TRBJ2-3|TRBV7-2|.
TGTGCCAGCAGCTTAGCGCGGTCGGATACGCAGTATTTT
CASSLARSDTQYF
>15|few|TRBJ2-1|TRBV5-1|TRBD1
TGCGCCAGCAGCTGGGGGACAGGAGCCTACAATGAGCAGTTCTTC
CASSWGTGAYNEQFF
>17|.|TRBJ2-6|TRBV27|TRBD1
TGTGCCAGCTCCCCGGGACAGGGGGACTCTGGGGCCAACGTCCTGACTTTC
CASSPGQGDSGANVLTF
>14|once|TRBJ1-1|TRBV7-2|.
TGTGCCAGCAGCCCCGGGAAGGGTGGCACTGAAGCTTTCTTT
CASSPGKGGTEAFF